These 20 T cell receptor beta chains were sequenced from one sample in a study of neurological immune-mediated disorders. MiXCR, run by TCRdb on the 5' RACE reads, gives a single entry per CDR3 protein. The sample has tens of thousands of distinct CDR3 sequences, roughly 4% seen once. Input material: PBMCs. The receptor set was obtained from a woman aged 55-70 years with multiple sclerosis.

This clonotype has a count of ten or more. V gene TRBV9 combines with J gene TRBJ1-6, with D hard to call. Germline V gene data show CDR1 as SGDLS and CDR2 as YYNGEE. This CDR3 is built from 16 residues. V was clipped by 0 bases and J by 7 bases, with 14 bases between them. CDR3 sequence: CASSVGPPGRNSPLHF. The CDR3 nucleotides read TGTGCCAGCAGCGTAGGTCCTCCGGGGAGGAATTCACCCCTCCACTTT.

The table lists this clonotype with many counts. The V and J genes are TRBV10-3 and TRBJ2-1, with TRBD2 matching 7 bases. With 8 bases clipped from V and 4 bases from J, the junction kept 2 bases outside the gene matches. The germline gives CDR1 ENHRY, CDR2 SYGVKD. This CDR3 is 12 amino acids long. The CDR3 bases are TGTGCCATCGGGGGGGGTTACAATGAGCAGTTCTTC. Its translation: CAIGGGYNEQFF.

The chain combines TRBV5-1 with TRBJ2-1, with 9 bases aligning to TRBD1. Trimming removed 2 bases from V and 1 base from J; junction bases left unmatched: 7. CDR1 and CDR2 from the germline V gene are SGHRS and YFSETQ. There are 17 residues in the CDR3. CDR3 region: CASSFQPGQGSYNEQFF. The CDR3 nucleotides read TGCGCCAGCAGCTTCCAACCCGGACAGGGGTCCTACAATGAGCAGTTCTTC.

This clonotype has a count of ten or more. The chain has TRBV20-1 and TRBJ2-5; a possible D gene is TRBD2 (5 bases). The germline gives CDR1 DFQATT, CDR2 SNEGSKA (reference sequence). The CDR3 is 14 amino acids. V was trimmed by 0 bases and J by 5 bases, leaving 13 bases between them. Written as DNA, the CDR3 is TGCAGTGCTAGAGATTACGGGGTGTGGGAGACCCAGTACTTC. Protein: CSARDYGVWETQYF.

This clonotype appeared a few times. The chain has TRBV20-1 and TRBJ1-1, with a possible D match to TRBD1 (5 bases). The V and J ends lost 5 bases and 5 bases respectively, with 18 bases between them. The CDR3 covers 14 residues. Germline CDR1 DFQATT, CDR2 SNEGSKA (reference sequence). CDR3 nucleotide sequence: TGCAGTGCTCCCCTGCCGGGGGTCGGAACTGAAGCTTTCTTT. It is translated as CSAPLPGVGTEAFF.

In this sample, this clonotype turned up many times. The chain links TRBV7-9 to TRBJ2-5; D unresolved. CDR1 is SEHNR, CDR2 FQNEAQ, per germline (reference sequence). V lost 3 bases and J lost 5, with 7 bases in between. The CDR3 is 12 amino acids. The DNA of the CDR3 is TGTGCCAGCAGCTTTGGGATTGAGACCCAGTACTTC. It translates to CASSFGIETQYF.

This clonotype has ten or more counts. The chain is built from TRBV7-2 and TRBJ1-4; the D is unclear. This CDR3 is built from 16 residues. V shed 1 base and J shed 2 bases, with 11 bases lying between them. Germline CDR1 reads SGHTA; CDR2 reads FQGNSA. CDR3 sequence (DNA): TGTGCCAGCAGCTTAGTTCCGGGGTCCACTAATGAAAAACTGTTTTTT. Protein: CASSLVPGSTNEKLFF. Filled out from reference TRBV7-2 and TRBJ1-4, the complete variable domain reads GAGVSQSPSNKVTEKGKDVELRCDPISGHTALYWYRQSLGQGLEFLIYFQGNSAPDKSGLPSDRFSAERTGGSVSTLTIQRTQQEDSAVYLCASSLVPGSTNEKLFFGSGTQLSVL.

The chain couples TRBV10-2 to TRBJ2-1, with 14 bases fitting TRBD2. Trimming at V came to 8 bases and at J to 8 bases, leaving 5 bases not matched to a gene. The germline V gene encodes CDR1 WSHSY and CDR2 SAAADI. The CDR3 spans 14 residues. In nucleotides, the CDR3 is TGCGCCAGCCGATGGACTAGCGGGGGGTATGAGCAGTTCTTC. Translated: CASRWTSGGYEQFF.

This clonotype was observed at least ten times. V is TRBV6-5 and J is TRBJ1-1; D is undetermined. This CDR3 spans 17 amino acids. CDR1 is MNHEY, CDR2 SVGAGI, per germline. Trimming pared 0 bases from V and 0 bases from J, leaving 14 bases between. In DNA form, the CDR3 reads TGTGCCAGCAGTTACTCGTTGACTGTCAGCATGAACACTGAAGCTTTCTTT. Residues: CASSYSLTVSMNTEAFF.

This chain uses TRBV7-8 with TRBJ1-2; 10 nucleotides align to TRBD1. Germline lookup yields CDR1 SGHVS and CDR2 FQNEAQ. The CDR3 covers 16 residues. V lost 5 bases and J lost 5; bases outside the gene matches: 11. The CDR3 DNA follows: TGTGCCAGCAGCACTTCGACAGGGGGCGCCCGGTATGGCTACACCTTC. Its translation: CASSTSTGGARYGYTF. The whole variable domain, filled in from reference TRBV7-8 and TRBJ1-2, reads GAGVSQSPRYKVAKRGQDVALRCDPISGHVSLFWYQQALGQGPEFLTYFQNEAQLDKSGLPSDRFFAERPEGSVSTLKIQRTQQEDSAVYLCASSTSTGGARYGYTFGSGTRLTVV.

This clonotype has more than one count but fewer than ten. The CDR3 ends on some other residue instead of the conserved phenylalanine or tryptophan, so this is likely a read error. The rearrangement joins TRBV15 to TRBJ1-2; unclear D gene. Germline CDR1 is LNHNV and CDR2 is YYDKDF (reference sequence). V was shortened by 3 bases and J by 6 bases, with 8 bases between the two germline ends. This CDR3 is built from 12 residues. CDR3 region: CATSRRADGYTC. The DNA for the CDR3 is TGTGCCACCAGCAGGAGGGCGGATGGCTACACCTGC.

There are many counts of this clonotype. The chain has TRBV20-1 and TRBJ1-5; D is unresolved. The V gene lost 1 base and the J gene lost 7 bases, with 17 bases spanning the gap. Germline V lookup: CDR1 DFQATT, CDR2 SNEGSKA (reference sequence). The CDR3 is made up of 15 amino acids. The CDR3 loop is CSARVPGRGLQPQHF. CDR3 DNA: TGCAGTGCTAGAGTTCCAGGACGGGGTTTGCAGCCCCAGCATTTT.

This clonotype was recorded at least ten times. V is TRBV2 and J is TRBJ1-6; perhaps TRBD1 as D (5 bases). The CDR3 consists of 15 residues. The germline V gene has CDR1 SNHLY and CDR2 FYNNEI. V lost 7 bases and J lost 5, with 15 bases in between. The CDR3 is CASTRETVDNSPLHF. DNA for the CDR3: TGTGCCAGCACGAGGGAGACAGTGGATAATTCACCCCTCCACTTT.

Ten or more counts support this clonotype. V gene TRBV2 combines with J gene TRBJ2-7, with TRBD1 matching over 8 bases. Germline V gene sequence: CDR1 SNHLY, CDR2 FYNNEI. CDR3 length: 14 amino acids. J gave up 4 bases and V 3 bases, and 5 bases lay outside the gene matches. DNA for the CDR3: TGTGCCAGCAGTGAGGGACAGGTACCTTACGAGCAGTACTTC. It is translated as CASSEGQVPYEQYF. Filled out from reference TRBV2 and TRBJ2-7, the complete variable domain reads EPEVTQTPSHQVTQMGQEVILRCVPISNHLYFYWYRQILGQKVEFLVSFYNNEISEKSEIFDDQFSVERPDGSNFTLKIRSTKLEDSAMYFCASSEGQVPYEQYFGPGTRLTVT.

This clonotype was observed many times. The chain is built from TRBV9 and TRBJ2-1; 7 bases are shared with TRBD1. V shed 4 bases and J 0 bases; nucleotides not matched to a gene: 4. CDR3 length equals 15 residues. CDR1 SGDLS and CDR2 YYNGEE come from the germline V gene. The CDR3 DNA is TGTGCCAGCAGCCCCAGGGGGAGCTCCTACAATGAGCAGTTCTTC. Translation: CASSPRGSSYNEQFF.

This chain joins TRBV5-1 and TRBJ1-1, with D unresolved. There are 14 residues in the CDR3. Trimming removed 1 base from V and 1 base from J, with 8 bases in between. Germline V gene lookup returns CDR1 SGHRS and CDR2 YFSETQ. CDR3 in DNA: TGCGCCAGCAGCTTGATGGATGAGAACACTGAAGCTTTCTTT. Its protein is CASSLMDENTEAFF.

This clonotype was seen many times. The chain combines TRBV12-3 or TRBV12-4 with TRBJ2-1; 10 bases match TRBD2. The CDR3 contains 14 residues. The trim removed 6 bases at V and 7 bases at J, leaving 6 bases unmatched. CDR3 in DNA: TGTGCCAGCAGCACCGGGACTAGCGAGAATGAGCAGTTCTTC. Residues: CASSTGTSENEQFF.

This rearrangement joins TRBV3-1 to TRBJ2-1; D is undetermined. There are 15 residues in the CDR3. From germline, CDR1 is LGHDT and CDR2 YNNKEL (reference sequence). Trimming shortened V by 5 bases and J by 7 bases, and 18 bases separated the two germline ends. The chain's CDR3 is CASSLAPNSNNEQFF. The CDR3 DNA reads TGTGCCAGCAGCTTAGCCCCCAACAGTAATAATGAGCAGTTCTTC.

This clonotype was counted only a few times. The rearrangement uses TRBV12-3 or TRBV12-4 and TRBJ2-5; D perhaps matches TRBD2 (5 bases). This CDR3 region has 13 residues. V gave up 3 bases and J gave up 3 bases, with 8 bases separating them. CDR3 in DNA: TGTGCCAGCAGTTTCGGAGCGGAAGAGACCCAGTACTTC. Translation gives CASSFGAEETQYF.

This clonotype was counted many times. The V call is TRBV6-6, the J call TRBJ2-2; TRBD1 agrees at 9 bases. The CDR3 length is 13 residues. Germline V lookup: CDR1 MNHNY, CDR2 SVGAGI (reference sequence). V trimming: 7 bases; J trimming: 5 bases; junction bases outside the gene matches: 2. CDR3 bases: TGTGCCAGCATCGACAGGGGGACCGGGGAGCTGTTTTTT. This encodes CASIDRGTGELFF.